The 29 T cell receptor beta chains given below trace back to one sample, sequenced in a study of T cell changes during pregnancy in multiple sclerosis. Libraries were prepared by immunoSEQ multiplex PCR; TCRdb keeps only in-frame clonotypes and omits some of them. The repertoire holds approximately 100,000 clones, 90% to 95% seen once, with 2% to 2.5% in the top ten. The sequencing here drew on peripheral blood, taken in the third trimester of pregnancy. The receptors come from a female donor with multiple sclerosis, enrolled in a pregnancy study.

This chain joins TRBV7-9 and TRBJ2-1, with TRBD1 identical over 10 bases. Per the germline V gene, CDR1 is SEHNR and CDR2 is FQNEAQ (reference sequence). The CDR3 contains 15 residues. V gave up 1 base and J gave up 7 bases; unmatched junction bases: 4. CDR3 region: CASSLGQGADNEQFF. Written as DNA, the CDR3 is TGTGCCAGCAGCTTAGGACAGGGGGCGGATAATGAGCAGTTCTTC.

The chain recombines TRBV28 with TRBJ2-1; D ambiguous. Trimming shortened V by 9 bases and J by 0 bases, and 12 bases separated the two germline ends. The CDR3 has 14 amino acids. CDR1 and CDR2 from the germline V gene are MDHEN and SYDVKM. The CDR3 nucleotides are TGTGCCAGTGCCCAGGCAAGCTCCTACAATGAGCAGTTCTTC. Protein product: CASAQASSYNEQFF.

The rearrangement joins TRBV13 to TRBJ2-3; 10 bases line up with TRBD2. V gave up 1 base and J gave up 4 bases; unmatched junction bases: 8. The CDR3 has 17 residues. The germline V gene has CDR1 PRHDT and CDR2 FYEKMQ (reference sequence). The CDR3 protein is CASSLVGSSGSADTQYF. The CDR3 nucleotides are TGTGCCAGCAGCTTAGTGGGTTCTAGCGGGAGTGCAGATACGCAGTATTTT.

This chain connects TRBV6-5 to TRBJ1-6; 7 bases match TRBD1. The V segment lost 7 bases and the J segment 10 bases; nucleotides outside the gene matches: 13. Per germline, CDR1 MNHEY and CDR2 SVGAGI. This CDR3 contains 15 residues. CDR3 residues: CASTLRTGARSPLHF. The CDR3 DNA is TGTGCCAGCACCTTGCGAACAGGGGCTCGCTCACCCCTCCACTTT.

The chain uses TRBV6-1 and TRBJ2-7, with TRBD2 matching 9 bases. The germline V gene has CDR1 MNHNS and CDR2 SASEGT. Unmatched junction bases numbered 3, after V lost 4 bases and J lost 2 bases. CDR3 size: 14 residues. The CDR3 region is CASSVGLATYEQYF. The CDR3 nucleotides read TGTGCCAGCAGTGTAGGACTAGCGACCTACGAGCAGTACTTC.

The J gene is TRBJ2-5, the V gene TRBV19; 10 nucleotides align to TRBD2. Germline-derived CDR1 and CDR2 are LNHDA and SQIVND (reference sequence). The V and J ends lost 0 bases and 5 bases, in that order; junction bases with no gene match: 0. The CDR3 spans 14 residues. Here the CDR3 DNA reads TGTGCCAGTAGTATAGAAGCGGGGGGGGAGACCCAGTACTTC. It is translated as CASSIEAGGETQYF.

The chain carries TRBV6-5 and TRBJ2-2, with D hard to call. Germline CDR1 and CDR2: MNHEY and SVGAGI. V lost 2 bases to trimming and J lost 4 bases, with 8 bases between them. The CDR3 loop spans 14 amino acids. CDR3 protein: CASSYGWATGELFF. For the CDR3, the DNA is TGTGCCAGCAGTTACGGTTGGGCCACCGGGGAGCTGTTTTTT.

The CDR3 reads CASLTGTHHNEQFF. The CDR3 DNA reads as TGTGCCAGCCTCACCGGGACACACCACAATGAGCAGTTCTTC. V gene TRBV6-1 combines with J gene TRBJ2-1; tentatively, D is TRBD1 (6 bases). CDR3 length equals 14 residues. Trimming took 8 bases from V and 5 from J, leaving 16 bases between them. The germline gives CDR1 MNHNS, CDR2 SASEGT.

The V gene is TRBV6-1, the J gene TRBJ1-1; tentative D call: TRBD1 (6 bases). Germline V gene sequence: CDR1 MNHNS, CDR2 SASEGT. With 4 bases removed from V and 5 bases from J, the gap between germline ends came to 14 bases. This CDR3 spans 14 amino acids. DNA for the CDR3: TGTGCCAGCAGTGGCCAGGGGTTAGGGACTGAAGCTTTCTTT. Protein sequence: CASSGQGLGTEAFF.

V is TRBV10-3 and J is TRBJ2-7; 9 bases agree with TRBD1. The CDR3 has 13 residues. V trimming: 6 bases; J trimming: 6 bases; junction bases outside the gene matches: 6. The germline V gene has CDR1 ENHRY and CDR2 SYGVKD. The CDR3 DNA reads as TGTGCCATCAGCCCGGGACAGGGAGGCGAGCAGTACTTC. Translating it yields CAISPGQGGEQYF.

The V gene is TRBV10-3, the J gene TRBJ2-5, with 7 nucleotides matching TRBD2. V lost 10 bases to trimming and J lost 2 bases; unmatched junction nucleotides: 4. The CDR3 extends over 12 amino acids. Germline CDR1 ENHRY, CDR2 SYGVKD. The CDR3 nucleotides are TGTGCCACCCGGGGGGAACAAGAGACCCAGTACTTC. Its protein is CATRGEQETQYF.

The chain has TRBV11-2 and TRBJ2-5; 8 bases match TRBD2. The germline gives CDR1 SGHAT, CDR2 FQNNGV. V gave up 5 bases and J gave up 4 bases; unmatched junction bases: 6. This CDR3 is built from 14 residues. The CDR3 DNA is TGTGCCAGCAGCCCTCCGCTAGCGGGAGAGACCCAGTACTTC. It specifies CASSPPLAGETQYF. Looking up the rest from reference TRBV11-2 and TRBJ2-5 gives the full variable domain: EAGVAQSPRYKIIEKRQSVAFWCNPISGHATLYWYQQILGQGPKLLIQFQNNGVVDDSQLPKDRFSAERLKGVDSTLKIQPAKLEDSAVYLCASSPPLAGETQYFGPGTRLLVL.

This chain joins TRBV7-9 and TRBJ2-3, with 14 bases lining up with TRBD2. V dropped 5 bases and J dropped 2; count of bases not matched to a gene: 3. Per the germline V gene, CDR1 is SEHNR and CDR2 is FQNEAQ (reference sequence). The CDR3 sequence is 16 residues long. The CDR3 reads CASSLTSGGDTDTQYF. CDR3 in DNA: TGTGCCAGCAGCCTGACTAGCGGGGGGGACACAGATACGCAGTATTTT.

The chain has TRBV7-9 and TRBJ1-4; D call uncertain. Between the trimmed V and J ends, which lost 8 bases and 6 bases, there was a span of 13 bases. From germline, CDR1 is SEHNR and CDR2 FQNEAQ (reference sequence). CDR3 length equals 13 residues. The CDR3 is CASSAGAYEKLFF. Here the CDR3 DNA reads TGTGCCAGCTCGGCGGGCGCCTATGAAAAACTGTTTTTT.

The V gene is TRBV7-8, the J gene TRBJ2-3; 8 nucleotides agree with TRBD1. The CDR3 is 12 residues long. Per germline, CDR1 SGHVS and CDR2 FQNEAQ. V trimming: 5 bases; J trimming: 7 bases; junction bases outside the gene matches: 2. The CDR3, as DNA: TGTGCCAGCAGCGGACAGGGCAATACGCAGTATTTT. Its translation: CASSGQGNTQYF.

This clone was counted between two and nine times. The chain links TRBV29-1 to TRBJ2-5; 7 nucleotides match TRBD1. Germline CDR1 reads SQVTM; CDR2 reads ANQGSEA. The V segment lost 2 bases and the J segment 2 bases; nucleotides outside the gene matches: 5. There are 14 residues in the CDR3. CDR3 sequence: CSVEPLGQQETQYF. The CDR3 region has the DNA TGCAGCGTTGAACCCCTGGGACAGCAAGAGACCCAGTACTTC.

This sequence joins TRBV13 and TRBJ2-1; 11 bases are shared with TRBD2. The V and J ends lost 1 base and 7 bases, in that order; junction bases with no gene match: 9. Germline values: CDR1 PRHDT, CDR2 FYEKMQ (reference sequence). The CDR3 has 17 residues. The DNA of the CDR3 is TGTGCCAGCAGCTTAGAGCTAGGACTAGCGGGTTTGAATGAGCAGTTCTTC. Translation: CASSLELGLAGLNEQFF.

V is TRBV19 and J is TRBJ1-1, with D possibly being TRBD1 (6 bases). This CDR3 comprises 16 residues. V was clipped by 5 bases and J by 2 bases, with 18 bases between them. The V gene's germline CDR1 is LNHDA and CDR2 SQIVND (reference sequence). CDR3 amino acids: CASSPRGGAGNTEAFF. CDR3 DNA: TGTGCCAGTAGTCCCCGGGGGGGGGCAGGAAACACTGAAGCTTTCTTT.

The chain carries TRBV5-6 and TRBJ1-2, with D hard to call. The CDR3 extends over 13 amino acids. V was clipped by 2 bases and J by 3 bases, with 8 bases between them. Germline loops: CDR1 SGHDT, CDR2 YYEEEE. The CDR3 nucleotides read TGTGCCAGCAGCTTTGGCGGGGACTATGGCTACACCTTC. Its protein product is CASSFGGDYGYTF.

The chain couples TRBV5-4 to TRBJ2-1; TRBD2 matches 15 bases. J was trimmed by 5 bases and V by 9 bases; bases with no gene match: 21. CDR3 size: 20 residues. Germline values: CDR1 SGHNT, CDR2 YYREEE (reference sequence). CDR3 DNA: TGTGCCACCACCTTCTCACCCATGGGACTAGCGGGAGGAACCGACAATGAGCAGTTCTTC. The encoded protein is CATTFSPMGLAGGTDNEQFF.

The J gene is TRBJ2-3, the V gene TRBV28; 7 bases are shared with TRBD1. CDR1 is MDHEN, CDR2 SYDVKM, per germline. The V gene end was trimmed by 6 bases and the J gene end by 2 bases; junction bases not matched to a gene: 5. The CDR3 covers 14 residues. CDR3 loop: CASSSTGVTDTQYF. DNA of the CDR3: TGTGCCAGCAGCTCTACAGGGGTCACAGATACGCAGTATTTT.

The gene calls are TRBV18 and TRBJ2-3; 11 positions match TRBD2. V lost 1 base to trimming and J lost 2 bases; unmatched junction nucleotides: 2. This CDR3 is built from 16 residues. Germline CDR1 is KGHSH and CDR2 is LQKENI. This CDR3 is CASSPLAGGFTDTQYF. CDR3 bases: TGTGCCAGCTCACCACTAGCGGGAGGGTTCACAGATACGCAGTATTTT.

The chain recombines TRBV10-3 with TRBJ2-1; 10 bases are a match to TRBD2. Losses at the gene ends were 6 bases for V and 6 bases for J; bases not matched to a gene: 14. CDR1 is ENHRY, CDR2 SYGVKD, per germline. CDR3 size: 17 residues. The CDR3: CAISVPTGTSASNEQFF. CDR3 nucleotide sequence: TGTGCCATCAGCGTTCCAACCGGGACTAGCGCTTCCAATGAGCAGTTCTTC.

This clone has just a few counts. This sequence joins TRBV29-1 and TRBJ1-2, with a weak D call TRBD1 (5 bases). Trimming stripped 6 bases from V and 2 bases from J, with 19 bases between. This CDR3 is built from 15 residues. Germline values: CDR1 SQVTM, CDR2 ANQGSEA. The CDR3 nucleotides read TGCAGCGTGGGCCTTTCTGGGGGGTTAAACTATGGCTACACCTTC. Encoded protein: CSVGLSGGLNYGYTF.

The chain has TRBV27 and TRBJ1-5; no reliable D call. CDR1 MNHEY and CDR2 SMNVEV come from the germline V gene (reference sequence). The CDR3 runs to 14 residues. The V end lost 2 bases, the J end lost 6 bases, and 11 bases lay between the germline ends. CDR3 nucleotide sequence: TGTGCCAGCAGTTTAGGGCAGCTTGGTCAGCCCCAGCATTTT. Protein: CASSLGQLGQPQHF.

The rearrangement uses TRBV9 and TRBJ2-2, with TRBD2 identical over 7 bases. Germline V gives CDR1 SGDLS, CDR2 YYNGEE. V gave up 5 bases and J gave up 0 bases; unmatched junction bases: 7. CDR3 length equals 16 residues. CDR3 sequence (DNA): TGTGCCAGCAGTGGGGGGGGGAGAGCGAACACCGGGGAGCTGTTTTTT. Residues: CASSGGGRANTGELFF.

This clone occurred a few times. This chain connects TRBV5-6 to TRBJ2-7, with 7 bases that match TRBD1. The V gene's germline CDR1 is SGHDT and CDR2 YYEEEE. The CDR3 length is 18 residues. V dropped 0 bases and J dropped 7; count of bases not matched to a gene: 19. The CDR3 sequence is CASSLVGLAAQGVREQYF. The CDR3 region has the DNA TGTGCCAGCAGCTTGGTAGGGCTTGCGGCTCAGGGGGTTAGGGAGCAGTACTTC.

About this clone itself: The junction and the germline gene differ at one end; a read error may be behind it. V gene TRBV14 combines with J gene TRBJ2-7; no firm D call. The germline V gene encodes CDR1 SGHDN and CDR2 FVKESK. This CDR3 is built from 13 residues. CDR3 sequence (DNA): TGTGCCAGCAGCCAATCGTCGGGTTACGGGCAGTACTTC. The encoded protein is CASSQSSGYGQYF.

This clone has a single count. This sequence joins TRBV10-3 and TRBJ2-7, with TRBD1 matching 12 bases. This CDR3 has 15 amino acids. Germline V lookup: CDR1 ENHRY, CDR2 SYGVKD. V trimming: 4 bases; J trimming: 3 bases; junction bases outside the gene matches: 4. The CDR3 loop is CAISGGQGAYYEQYF. CDR3 bases: TGTGCCATCAGTGGGGGACAGGGGGCCTACTACGAGCAGTACTTC.